The 8 T cell receptor beta chains listed next were all sequenced from one sample in a study of cytomegalovirus exposure and HLA in healthy donors. The PCR contained 60 Vbeta and 13 Jbeta primers. Libraries were prepared by immunoSEQ multiplex PCR; TCRdb keeps only in-frame clonotypes and omits some of them. The sample gives about 91,000 clones, approximately 69% of which show up once; less than 1.5% is in the top ten. Sequencing used PBMCs. These receptors were taken from a female donor in good health and CMV-seronegative.

This clone has a handful of counts. The gene calls are TRBV18 and TRBJ2-1; TRBD1 aligns across 7 bases. CDR1 KGHSH and CDR2 LQKENI come from the germline V gene. V was pared by 5 bases and J by 7 bases, with 11 bases of the junction left unmatched. This CDR3 is 15 amino acids long. This chain's CDR3 is CASSSSGQKVNEQFF. Written as DNA, the CDR3 is TGTGCCAGCTCAAGTTCGGGACAGAAGGTTAATGAGCAGTTCTTC.

The chain uses TRBV18 and TRBJ2-2; 9 bases map to TRBD2. In germline, CDR1 is KGHSH, CDR2 LQKENI. This CDR3 spans 16 amino acids. With 5 bases clipped from V and 1 base from J, the junction kept 5 bases outside the gene matches. DNA of the CDR3: TGTGCCAGCTCAGACCGACTAGCGGTGAACACCGGGGAGCTGTTTTTT. Encoded protein: CASSDRLAVNTGELFF. The variable domain in full, with the rest retrieved from reference TRBV18 and TRBJ2-2, is NAGVMQNPRHLVRRRGQEARLRCSPMKGHSHVYWYRQLPEEGLKFMVYLQKENIIDESGMPKERFSAEFPKEGPSILRIQQVVRGDSAAYFCASSDRLAVNTGELFFGEGSRLTVL.

The chain combines TRBV4-1 with TRBJ2-7; 10 positions match TRBD2. Germline values: CDR1 MGHRA, CDR2 YSYEKL. With V trimmed by 2 bases and J by 5 bases, 12 bases remained unmatched. This CDR3 has 17 residues. The CDR3 DNA sequence: TGCGCCAGCAGCCAACCCTCGGGGAGCGGGAGGGCCCACGAGCAGTACTTC. Its translation: CASSQPSGSGRAHEQYF.

This clone was seen a few times. The chain carries TRBV19 and TRBJ2-2; D is uncertain. The CDR3 contains 12 residues. Trimming took off 6 bases at V and 6 bases at J, with 8 bases between the two ends. CDR1 is LNHDA, CDR2 SQIVND, per germline (reference sequence). The CDR3 coding sequence is TGTGCCAGTAGCGCCAGGTCCGGGGAGCTGTTTTTT. It specifies CASSARSGELFF.

V and J are TRBV10-1 and TRBJ2-5; 9 bases are shared with TRBD2. Losses at the gene ends were 2 bases for V and 7 bases for J; bases not matched to a gene: 11. Germline-derived CDR1 and CDR2 are WNHNN and SYGVQD (reference sequence). The CDR3 is 16 residues long. In DNA form, the CDR3 reads TGCGCCAGCAGTGAGAGGGCTAGCGGGGCTCCAGGGACCCAGTACTTC. Amino acids: CASSERASGAPGTQYF.

V gene TRBV6-5 combines with J gene TRBJ1-5; TRBD1 matches 8 bases. Germline CDR1 MNHEY, CDR2 SVGAGI. This CDR3 comprises 13 residues. Trimming removed 5 bases from V and 7 bases from J; junction bases left unmatched: 4. As DNA, the CDR3 is TGTGCCAGCAGTCTACAGGGGGGGCAGCCCCAGCATTTT. This codes for CASSLQGGQPQHF.

V is TRBV2 and J is TRBJ2-1, with TRBD2 matching over 11 bases. J was trimmed by 8 bases and V by 2 bases; bases with no gene match: 5. Germline V gene sequence: CDR1 SNHLY, CDR2 FYNNEI. The CDR3 consists of 15 residues. The CDR3 reads CASSEWVAGGDEQFF. CDR3 bases: TGTGCCAGCAGTGAATGGGTAGCGGGAGGGGATGAGCAGTTCTTC.

The chain carries TRBV25-1 and TRBJ1-1; D is perhaps TRBD1 (5 bases). The length of the CDR3 is 14 residues. Germline assignment: CDR1 MGHDK and CDR2 SYGVNS. V lost 4 bases and J lost 4, with 13 bases in between. CDR3 sequence reads: CASSGKGEVTEAFF. The CDR3 DNA reads TGTGCCAGCAGTGGGAAAGGGGAGGTCACTGAAGCTTTCTTT.